The clone carrying this TCR beta chain came up a few times. This sample was included in a study of blood T cell repertoires in COVID-19. About the study: Samples representing acute and convalescent COVID-19 were sourced from the United States, Italy and Spain.

Data came from immunoSEQ multiplex PCR; TCRdb stores just in-frame clones and leaves some out. The table includes 140,000 to 150,000 clones, 80% to 90% detected once. CDR3 size: 17 residues. The germline gives CDR1 SGHVS, CDR2 FNYEAQ. Trimming took off 5 bases at V and 2 bases at J, with 20 bases between the two ends. The TCR originated in a woman aged 60-70 years with active COVID-19. This chain joins TRBV7-6 and TRBJ2-3; TRBD2 might be the D (5 bases). The sample comprised peripheral blood. CDR3 sequence (DNA): TGTGCCAGCAGCCCCTCCAACGGGAAGAAGGACACAGATACGCAGTATTTT. Protein sequence: CASSPSNGKKDTDTQYF.